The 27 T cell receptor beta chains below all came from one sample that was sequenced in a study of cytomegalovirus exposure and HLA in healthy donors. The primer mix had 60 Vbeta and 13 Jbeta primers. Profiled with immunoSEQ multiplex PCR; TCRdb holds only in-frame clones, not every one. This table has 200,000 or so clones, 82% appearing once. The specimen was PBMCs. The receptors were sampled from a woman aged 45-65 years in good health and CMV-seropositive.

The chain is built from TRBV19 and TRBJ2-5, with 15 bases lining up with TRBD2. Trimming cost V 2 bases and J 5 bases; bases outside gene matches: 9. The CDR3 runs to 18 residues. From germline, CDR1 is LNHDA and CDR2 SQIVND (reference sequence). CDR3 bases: TGTGCCAGTAGTATACCTCCGGGACTAGCGGGGGGAAAGGAGACCCAGTACTTC. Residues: CASSIPPGLAGGKETQYF. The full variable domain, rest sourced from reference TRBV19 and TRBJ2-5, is DGGITQSPKYLFRKEGQNVTLSCEQNLNHDAMYWYRQDPGQGLRLIYYSQIVNDFQKGDIAEGYSVSREKKESFPLTVTSAQKNPTAFYLCASSIPPGLAGGKETQYFGPGTRLLVL.

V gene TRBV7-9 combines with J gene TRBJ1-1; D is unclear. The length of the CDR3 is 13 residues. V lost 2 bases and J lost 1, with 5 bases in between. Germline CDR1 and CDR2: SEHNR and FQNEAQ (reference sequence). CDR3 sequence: CASSLHPNTEAFF. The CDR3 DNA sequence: TGTGCCAGCAGCTTACATCCGAACACTGAAGCTTTCTTT.

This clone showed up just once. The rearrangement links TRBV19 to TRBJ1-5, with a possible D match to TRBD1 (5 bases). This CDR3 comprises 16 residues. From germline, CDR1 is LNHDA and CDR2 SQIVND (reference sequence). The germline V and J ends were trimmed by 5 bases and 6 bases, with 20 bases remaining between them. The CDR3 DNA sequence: TGTGCCAGTAGTGGTCAGGGAATGGGTAGAAGTCAGCCCCAGCATTTT. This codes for CASSGQGMGRSQPQHF.

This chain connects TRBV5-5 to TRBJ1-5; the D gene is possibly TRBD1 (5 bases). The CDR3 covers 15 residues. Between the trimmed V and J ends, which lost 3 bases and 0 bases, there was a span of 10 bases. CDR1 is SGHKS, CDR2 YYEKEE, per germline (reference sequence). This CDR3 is CASSSGLHSNQPQHF. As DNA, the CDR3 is TGTGCCAGCAGCTCGGGACTCCATAGCAATCAGCCCCAGCATTTT.

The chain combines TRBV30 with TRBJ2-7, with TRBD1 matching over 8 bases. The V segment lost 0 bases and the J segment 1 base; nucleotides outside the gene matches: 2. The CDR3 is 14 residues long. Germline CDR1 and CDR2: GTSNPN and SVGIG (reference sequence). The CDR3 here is CAWSVNRGSYEQYF. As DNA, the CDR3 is TGTGCCTGGAGTGTTAACAGGGGGTCCTACGAGCAGTACTTC.

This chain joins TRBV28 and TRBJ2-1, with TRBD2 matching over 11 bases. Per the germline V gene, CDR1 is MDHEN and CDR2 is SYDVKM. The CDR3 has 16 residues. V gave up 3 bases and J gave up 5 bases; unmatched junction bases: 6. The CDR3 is CASSFTGLAEDNEQFF. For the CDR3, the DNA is TGTGCCAGCAGTTTCACGGGACTAGCGGAAGACAATGAGCAGTTCTTC.

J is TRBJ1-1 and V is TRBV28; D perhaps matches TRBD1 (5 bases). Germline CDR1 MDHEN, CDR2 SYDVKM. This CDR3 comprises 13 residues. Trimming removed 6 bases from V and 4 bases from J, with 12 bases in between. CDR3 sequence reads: CASSIEGVTEAFF. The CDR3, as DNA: TGTGCCAGCAGCATCGAAGGGGTCACTGAAGCTTTCTTT.

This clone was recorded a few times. CDR3 DNA sequence: TGTGCCATCAGTGGGGACAGGGGGGGGGAGCTGTTTTTT. Translated, it gives CAISGDRGGELFF. The gene calls are TRBV10-3 and TRBJ2-2; 11 nucleotides match TRBD1. Germline CDR1 ENHRY, CDR2 SYGVKD. The trim removed 4 bases at V and 8 bases at J, leaving 0 bases unmatched. CDR3 size: 13 residues.

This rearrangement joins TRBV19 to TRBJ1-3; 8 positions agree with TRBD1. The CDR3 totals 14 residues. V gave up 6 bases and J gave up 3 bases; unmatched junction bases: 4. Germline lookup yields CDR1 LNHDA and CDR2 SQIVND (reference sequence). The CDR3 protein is CASRKTGDGNTIYF. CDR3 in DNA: TGTGCCAGTAGGAAGACAGGGGATGGAAACACCATATATTTT. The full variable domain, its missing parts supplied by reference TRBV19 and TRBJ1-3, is DGGITQSPKYLFRKEGQNVTLSCEQNLNHDAMYWYRQDPGQGLRLIYYSQIVNDFQKGDIAEGYSVSREKKESFPLTVTSAQKNPTAFYLCASRKTGDGNTIYFGEGSWLTVV.

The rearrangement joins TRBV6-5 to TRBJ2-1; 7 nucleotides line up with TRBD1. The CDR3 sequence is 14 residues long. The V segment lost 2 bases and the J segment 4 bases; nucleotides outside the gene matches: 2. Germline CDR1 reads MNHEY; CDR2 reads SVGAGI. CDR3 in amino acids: CASSYRDSYNEQFF. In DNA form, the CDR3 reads TGTGCCAGCAGTTACCGGGACAGTTACAATGAGCAGTTCTTC.

CDR3 coding DNA: TGTGCCTGGAGTGTACGGCGGACTAGCGGGAATGAGCAGTTCTTC. Translation gives CAWSVRRTSGNEQFF. The rearrangement links TRBV30 to TRBJ2-1; 11 bases align to TRBD2. There are 15 residues in the CDR3. Per germline, CDR1 GTSNPN and CDR2 SVGIG (reference sequence). The V segment lost 0 bases and the J segment 7 bases; nucleotides outside the gene matches: 5.

This CDR3 reads CASSPHRQGITDTQYF. In DNA, the CDR3 is TGTGCCAGCAGCCCCCATAGACAGGGAATTACAGATACGCAGTATTTT. This chain links TRBV9 with TRBJ2-3; 7 nucleotides agree with TRBD1. The CDR3 runs to 16 residues. Losses at the gene ends were 4 bases for V and 3 bases for J; bases not matched to a gene: 11. Germline V gene lookup returns CDR1 SGDLS and CDR2 YYNGEE.

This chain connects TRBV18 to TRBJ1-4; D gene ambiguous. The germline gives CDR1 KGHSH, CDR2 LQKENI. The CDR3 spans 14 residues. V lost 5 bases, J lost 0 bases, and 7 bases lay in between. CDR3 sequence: CASSYAATNEKLFF. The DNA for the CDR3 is TGTGCCAGCTCATACGCAGCAACTAATGAAAAACTGTTTTTT.

CDR3: CASSLGRPQGIEADTQYF. The DNA of the CDR3 is TGTGCCAGCAGCTTAGGGAGGCCTCAGGGGATAGAGGCAGATACGCAGTATTTT. The chain is built from TRBV11-2 and TRBJ2-3; perhaps TRBD1 as D (6 bases). The CDR3 has 18 residues. Germline CDR1 reads SGHAT; CDR2 reads FQNNGV. Trimming stripped 1 base from V and 4 bases from J, with 21 bases between.

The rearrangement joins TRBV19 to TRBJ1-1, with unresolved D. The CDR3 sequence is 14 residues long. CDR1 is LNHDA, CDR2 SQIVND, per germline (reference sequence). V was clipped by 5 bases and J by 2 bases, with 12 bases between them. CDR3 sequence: CASSPTSGNTEAFF. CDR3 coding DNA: TGTGCCAGTAGTCCTACATCGGGTAACACTGAAGCTTTCTTT.

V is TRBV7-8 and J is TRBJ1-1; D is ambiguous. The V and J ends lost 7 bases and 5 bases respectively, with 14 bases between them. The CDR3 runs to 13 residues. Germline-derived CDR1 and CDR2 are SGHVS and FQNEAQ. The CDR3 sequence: CASNPKPETEAFF. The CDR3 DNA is TGTGCCAGCAACCCAAAACCGGAGACTGAAGCTTTCTTT. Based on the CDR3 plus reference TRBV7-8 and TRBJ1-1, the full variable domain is GAGVSQSPRYKVAKRGQDVALRCDPISGHVSLFWYQQALGQGPEFLTYFQNEAQLDKSGLPSDRFFAERPEGSVSTLKIQRTQQEDSAVYLCASNPKPETEAFFGQGTRLTVV.

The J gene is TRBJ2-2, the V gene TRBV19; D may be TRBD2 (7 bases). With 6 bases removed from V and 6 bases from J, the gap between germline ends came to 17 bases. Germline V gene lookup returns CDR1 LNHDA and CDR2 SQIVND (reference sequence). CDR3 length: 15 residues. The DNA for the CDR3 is TGTGCCAGTAGGGGGGGGCAGGGGAAGGCCGGGGAGCTGTTTTTT. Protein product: CASRGGQGKAGELFF.

The CDR3 spells CASSFGRTGGAGYTF. In DNA, the CDR3 is TGTGCCAGCAGCTTTGGAAGGACAGGGGGCGCCGGCTACACCTTC. The chain recombines TRBV5-4 with TRBJ1-2; 11 bases agree with TRBD1. Germline V gene sequence: CDR1 SGHNT, CDR2 YYREEE (reference sequence). CDR3 length: 15 residues. With 2 bases clipped from V and 8 bases from J, the junction kept 8 bases outside the gene matches.

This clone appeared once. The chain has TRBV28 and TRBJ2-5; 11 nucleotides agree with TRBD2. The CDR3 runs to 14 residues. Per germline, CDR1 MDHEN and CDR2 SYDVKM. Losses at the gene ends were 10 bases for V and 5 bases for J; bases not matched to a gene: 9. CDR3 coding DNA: TGTGCCACCGTAGGACTAGCGGGCCCGGAGACCCAGTACTTC. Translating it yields CATVGLAGPETQYF.

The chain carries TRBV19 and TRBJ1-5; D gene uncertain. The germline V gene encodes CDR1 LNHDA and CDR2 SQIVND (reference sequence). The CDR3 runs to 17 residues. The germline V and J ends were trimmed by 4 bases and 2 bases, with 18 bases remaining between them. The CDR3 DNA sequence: TGTGCCAGTAGTAAGGCGGGCACTTGGTTGGGCAATCAGCCCCAGCATTTT. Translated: CASSKAGTWLGNQPQHF.

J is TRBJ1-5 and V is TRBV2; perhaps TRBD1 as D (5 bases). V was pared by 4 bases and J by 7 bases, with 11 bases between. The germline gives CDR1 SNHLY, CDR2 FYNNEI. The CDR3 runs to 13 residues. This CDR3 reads CASSVRRDQPQHF. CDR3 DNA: TGTGCCAGCAGTGTTAGGAGGGACCAGCCCCAGCATTTT.

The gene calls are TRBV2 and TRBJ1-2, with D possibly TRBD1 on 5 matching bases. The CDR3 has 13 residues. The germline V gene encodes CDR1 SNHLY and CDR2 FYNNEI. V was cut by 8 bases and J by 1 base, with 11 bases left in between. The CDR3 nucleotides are TGTGCCAGCCAACAGCAGGGTAACTATGGCTACACCTTC. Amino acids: CASQQQGNYGYTF. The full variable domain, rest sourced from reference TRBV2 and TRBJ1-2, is EPEVTQTPSHQVTQMGQEVILRCVPISNHLYFYWYRQILGQKVEFLVSFYNNEISEKSEIFDDQFSVERPDGSNFTLKIRSTKLEDSAMYFCASQQQGNYGYTFGSGTRLTVV.

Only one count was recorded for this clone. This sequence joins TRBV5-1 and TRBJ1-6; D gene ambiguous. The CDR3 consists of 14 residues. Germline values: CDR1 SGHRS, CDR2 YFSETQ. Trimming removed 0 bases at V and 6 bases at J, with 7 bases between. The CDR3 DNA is TGCGCCAGCAGCTTGGCCTCGTTTAATTCACCCCTCCACTTT. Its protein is CASSLASFNSPLHF.

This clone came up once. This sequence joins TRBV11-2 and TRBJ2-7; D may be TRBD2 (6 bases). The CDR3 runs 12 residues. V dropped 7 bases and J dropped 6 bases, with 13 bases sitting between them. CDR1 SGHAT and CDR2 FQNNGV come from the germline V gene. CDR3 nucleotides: TGTGCCAGCACCTCGGGGGTTCGCGAGCAGTACTTC. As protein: CASTSGVREQYF. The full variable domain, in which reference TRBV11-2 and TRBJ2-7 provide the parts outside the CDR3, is EAGVAQSPRYKIIEKRQSVAFWCNPISGHATLYWYQQILGQGPKLLIQFQNNGVVDDSQLPKDRFSAERLKGVDSTLKIQPAKLEDSAVYLCASTSGVREQYFGPGTRLTVT.

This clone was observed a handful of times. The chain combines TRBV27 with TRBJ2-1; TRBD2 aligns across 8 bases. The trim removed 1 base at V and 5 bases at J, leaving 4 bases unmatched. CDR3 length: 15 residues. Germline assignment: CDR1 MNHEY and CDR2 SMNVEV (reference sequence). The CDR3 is CASSLFTSGNNEQFF. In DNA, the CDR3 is TGTGCCAGCAGTTTATTCACTAGCGGCAACAATGAGCAGTTCTTC.

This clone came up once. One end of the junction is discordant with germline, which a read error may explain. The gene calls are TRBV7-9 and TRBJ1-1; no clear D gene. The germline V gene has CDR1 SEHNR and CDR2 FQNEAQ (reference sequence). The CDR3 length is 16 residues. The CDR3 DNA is TGTTCCAGCAGCTTAAGCAGGCGATTATCAAACACTGAAGCTTTCTTT. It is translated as CSSSLSRRLSNTEAFF.

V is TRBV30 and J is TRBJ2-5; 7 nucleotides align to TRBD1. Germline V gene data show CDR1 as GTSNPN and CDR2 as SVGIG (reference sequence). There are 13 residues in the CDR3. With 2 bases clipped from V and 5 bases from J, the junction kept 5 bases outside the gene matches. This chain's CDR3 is CAWSRQGSETQYF. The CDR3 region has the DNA TGTGCCTGGAGTCGACAGGGCAGCGAGACCCAGTACTTC.